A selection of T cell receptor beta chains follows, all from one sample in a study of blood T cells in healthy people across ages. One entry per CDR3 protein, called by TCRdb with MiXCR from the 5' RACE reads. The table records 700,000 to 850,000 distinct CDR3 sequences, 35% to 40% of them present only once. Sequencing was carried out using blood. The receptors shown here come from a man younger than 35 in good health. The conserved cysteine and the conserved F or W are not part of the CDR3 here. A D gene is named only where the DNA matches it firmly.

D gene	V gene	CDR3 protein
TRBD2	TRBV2	ASSYDLAGAQETQY
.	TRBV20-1	SARTIGVMGNQPQH
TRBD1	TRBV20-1	RAGDRGFQPQH
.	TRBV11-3	ASSAGGGLGANVLT
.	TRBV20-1	SARDIGFTDTQY
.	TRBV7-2	ASSTQRDYEQY
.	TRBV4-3	ASSQLAANTEAF
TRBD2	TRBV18	ASSPGTSGSTDTQY
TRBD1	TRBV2	ASSPPPDPGGRYGYT
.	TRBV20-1	SARWAKENTEAF
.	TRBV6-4	ASSDGLVNEQF
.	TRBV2	ASSGEPSSYNEQF
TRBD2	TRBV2	ASSVGLAGKPQY
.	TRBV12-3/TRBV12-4	ASRGGSSGNTIY
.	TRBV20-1	SASQGGRETQY
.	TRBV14	ASSRQPREVNEKLF
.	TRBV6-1	ASSEIGGSQPQH
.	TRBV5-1	ASSPDVPQETQY
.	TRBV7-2	ASSPRTQETQY
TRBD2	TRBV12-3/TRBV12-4	ASSWGGLATDTQY
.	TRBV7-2	ASSLRASGLGETQY
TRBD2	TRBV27	ASSRGGPRSFYEQY
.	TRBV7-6	ASSLEVQGDGYT
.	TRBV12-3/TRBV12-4	ASSRGTTNNEQF
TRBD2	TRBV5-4	ASSLSSGGYTGELF
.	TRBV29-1	SVDGGASTDTQY
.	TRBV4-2	ASSPPGSNYEQY
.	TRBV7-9	ASSLVGGGQSNYGYT
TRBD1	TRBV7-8	ASSFGTAENTGELF
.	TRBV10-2	ASRTPGQTSGNEQY
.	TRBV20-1	SARDDPGDQSYEQY
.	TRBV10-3	AISNRQSNQPQH
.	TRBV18	ASSPSQTRGTGELF
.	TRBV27	ASTTVSSYNEQF
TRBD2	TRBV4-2	ASSQSPGLVPNEQF
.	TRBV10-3	AISPVGGLNTGELF
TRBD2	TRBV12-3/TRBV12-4	ASRAIAGEPSNEQF
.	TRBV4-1	ASSQELSQGRNEQF
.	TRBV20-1	SANMGGGASEAF
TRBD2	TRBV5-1	ASSFTGLAGGSDEQY
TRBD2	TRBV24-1	ATSDPTSGAGDTQY
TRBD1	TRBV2	ASRGQGRMNTEAF
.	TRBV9	ASSDGTLNRNTEAF
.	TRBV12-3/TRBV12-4	ASSLFRDYGYT
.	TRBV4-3	ASSQDETLRDTEAF
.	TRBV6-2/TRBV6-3	ASSYATGGTEYNEQF
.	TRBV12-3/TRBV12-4	ASSLGAPSDTQY
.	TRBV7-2	ASIPQREHNEQY
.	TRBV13	ASSGDVIYGYT
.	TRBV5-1	ASSYGGDQGTEAF
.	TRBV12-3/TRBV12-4	ASSLRDSNQPQH
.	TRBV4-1	ASSQEGGTNEKLF